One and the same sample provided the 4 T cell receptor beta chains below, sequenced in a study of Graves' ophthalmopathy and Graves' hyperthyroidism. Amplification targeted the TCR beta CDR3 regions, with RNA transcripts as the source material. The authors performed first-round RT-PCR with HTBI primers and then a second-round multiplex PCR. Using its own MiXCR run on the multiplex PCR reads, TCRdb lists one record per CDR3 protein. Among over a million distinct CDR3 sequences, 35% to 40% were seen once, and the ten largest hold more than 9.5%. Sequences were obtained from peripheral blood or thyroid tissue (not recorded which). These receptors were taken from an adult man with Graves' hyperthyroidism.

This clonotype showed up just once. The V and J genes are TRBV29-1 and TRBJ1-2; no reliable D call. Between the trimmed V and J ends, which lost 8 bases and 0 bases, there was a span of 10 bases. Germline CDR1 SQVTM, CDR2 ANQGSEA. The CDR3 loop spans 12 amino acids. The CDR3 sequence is CSLSSANYGYTF. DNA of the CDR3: TGCAGCTTGTCTTCAGCTAACTATGGCTACACCTTC.

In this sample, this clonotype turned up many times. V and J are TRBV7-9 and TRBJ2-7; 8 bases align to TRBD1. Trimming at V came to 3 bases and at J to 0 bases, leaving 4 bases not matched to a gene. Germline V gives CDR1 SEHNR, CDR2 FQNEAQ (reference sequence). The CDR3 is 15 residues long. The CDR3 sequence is CASSFRTGGSYEQYF. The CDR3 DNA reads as TGTGCCAGCAGCTTCAGAACAGGGGGCTCCTACGAGCAGTACTTC. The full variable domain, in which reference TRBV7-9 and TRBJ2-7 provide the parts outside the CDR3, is DTGVSQNPRHKITKRGQNVTFRCDPISEHNRLYWYRQTLGQGPEFLTYFQNEAQLEKSRLLSDRFSAERPKGSFSTLEIQRTEQGDSAMYLCASSFRTGGSYEQYFGPGTRLTVT.

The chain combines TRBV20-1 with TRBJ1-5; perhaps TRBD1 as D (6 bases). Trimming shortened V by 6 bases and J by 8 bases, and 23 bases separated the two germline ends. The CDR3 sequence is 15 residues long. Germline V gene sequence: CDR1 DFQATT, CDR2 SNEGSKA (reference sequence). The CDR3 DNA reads TGCAGTGCCCGGCGGGCCGGGGGCGAAGTGGAGCCCCAGCATTTT. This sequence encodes CSARRAGGEVEPQHF.

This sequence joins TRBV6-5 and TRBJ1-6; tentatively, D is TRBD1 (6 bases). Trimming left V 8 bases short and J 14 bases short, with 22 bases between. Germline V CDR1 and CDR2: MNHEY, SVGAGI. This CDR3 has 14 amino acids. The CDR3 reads CASSKPDSTSSLHF. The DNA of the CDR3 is TGTGCCAGCTCTAAACCGGACAGCACCTCTTCCCTCCACTTT.